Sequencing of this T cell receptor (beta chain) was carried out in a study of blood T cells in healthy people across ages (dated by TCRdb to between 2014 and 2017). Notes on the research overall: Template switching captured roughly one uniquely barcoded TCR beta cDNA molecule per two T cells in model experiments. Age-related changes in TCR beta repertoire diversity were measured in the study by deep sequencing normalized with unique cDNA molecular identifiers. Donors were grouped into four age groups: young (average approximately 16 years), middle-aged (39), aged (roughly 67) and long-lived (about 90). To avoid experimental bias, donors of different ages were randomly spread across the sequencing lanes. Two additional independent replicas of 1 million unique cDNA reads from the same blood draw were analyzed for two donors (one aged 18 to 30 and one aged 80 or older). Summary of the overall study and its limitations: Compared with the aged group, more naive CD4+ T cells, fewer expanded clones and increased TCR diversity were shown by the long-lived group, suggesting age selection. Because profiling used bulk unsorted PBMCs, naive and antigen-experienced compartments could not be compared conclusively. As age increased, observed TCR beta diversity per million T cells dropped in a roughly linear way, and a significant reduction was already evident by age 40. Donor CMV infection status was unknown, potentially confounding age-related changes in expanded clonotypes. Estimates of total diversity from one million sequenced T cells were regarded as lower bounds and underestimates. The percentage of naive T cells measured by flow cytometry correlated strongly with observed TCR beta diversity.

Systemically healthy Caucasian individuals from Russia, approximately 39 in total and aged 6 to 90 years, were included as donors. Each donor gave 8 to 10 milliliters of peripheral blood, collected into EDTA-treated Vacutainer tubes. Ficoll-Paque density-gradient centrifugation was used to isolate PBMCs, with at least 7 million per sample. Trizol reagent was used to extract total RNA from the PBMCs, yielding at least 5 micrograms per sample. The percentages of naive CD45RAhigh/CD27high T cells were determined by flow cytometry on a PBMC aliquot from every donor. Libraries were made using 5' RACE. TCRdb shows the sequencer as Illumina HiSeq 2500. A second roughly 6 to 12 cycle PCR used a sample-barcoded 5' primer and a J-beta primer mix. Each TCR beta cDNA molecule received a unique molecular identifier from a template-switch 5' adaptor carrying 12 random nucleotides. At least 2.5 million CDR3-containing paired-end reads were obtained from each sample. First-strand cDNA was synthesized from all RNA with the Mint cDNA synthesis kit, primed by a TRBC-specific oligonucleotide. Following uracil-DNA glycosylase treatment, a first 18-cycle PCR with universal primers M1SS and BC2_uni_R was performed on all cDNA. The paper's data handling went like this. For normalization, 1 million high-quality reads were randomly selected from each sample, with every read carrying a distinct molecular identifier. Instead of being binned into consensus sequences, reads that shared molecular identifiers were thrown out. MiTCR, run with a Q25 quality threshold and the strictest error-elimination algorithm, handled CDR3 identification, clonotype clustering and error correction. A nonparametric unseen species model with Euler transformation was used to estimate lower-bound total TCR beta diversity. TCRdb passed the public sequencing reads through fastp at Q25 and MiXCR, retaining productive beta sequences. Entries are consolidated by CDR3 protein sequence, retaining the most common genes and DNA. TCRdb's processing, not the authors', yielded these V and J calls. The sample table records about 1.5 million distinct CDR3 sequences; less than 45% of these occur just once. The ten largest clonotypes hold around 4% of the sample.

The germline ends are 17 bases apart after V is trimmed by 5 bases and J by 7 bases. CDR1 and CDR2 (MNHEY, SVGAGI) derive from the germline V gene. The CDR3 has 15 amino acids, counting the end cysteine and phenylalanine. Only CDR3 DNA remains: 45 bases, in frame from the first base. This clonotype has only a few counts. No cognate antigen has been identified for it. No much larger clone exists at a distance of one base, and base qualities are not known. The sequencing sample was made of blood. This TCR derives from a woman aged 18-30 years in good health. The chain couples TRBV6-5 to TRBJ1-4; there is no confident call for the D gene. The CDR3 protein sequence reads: CASSDLTPEGEKLFF. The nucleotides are TGTGCCAGCAGTGATTTGACACCCGAGGGTGAAAAACTGTTTTTT.